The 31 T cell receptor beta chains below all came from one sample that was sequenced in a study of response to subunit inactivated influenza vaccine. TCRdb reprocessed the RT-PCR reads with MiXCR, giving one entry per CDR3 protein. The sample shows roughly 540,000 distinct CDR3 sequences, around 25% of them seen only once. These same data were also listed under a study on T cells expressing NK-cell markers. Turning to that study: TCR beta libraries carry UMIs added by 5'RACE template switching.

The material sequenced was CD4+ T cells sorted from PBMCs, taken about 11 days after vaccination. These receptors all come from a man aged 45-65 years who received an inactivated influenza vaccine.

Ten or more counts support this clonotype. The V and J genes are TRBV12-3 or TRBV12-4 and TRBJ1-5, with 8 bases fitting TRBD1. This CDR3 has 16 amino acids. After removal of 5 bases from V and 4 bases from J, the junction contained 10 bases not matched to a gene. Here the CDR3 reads CASSLGADRVNQPQHF. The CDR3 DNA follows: TGTGCCAGCAGTCTCGGGGCGGACAGGGTAAATCAGCCCCAGCATTTT.

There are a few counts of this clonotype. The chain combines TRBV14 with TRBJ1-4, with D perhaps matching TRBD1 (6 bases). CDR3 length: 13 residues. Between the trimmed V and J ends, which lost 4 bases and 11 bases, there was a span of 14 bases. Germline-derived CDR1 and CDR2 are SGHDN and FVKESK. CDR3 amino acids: CASSPGQFGKLFF. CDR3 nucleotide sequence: TGTGCCAGCAGCCCAGGACAGTTCGGGAAACTGTTTTTT.

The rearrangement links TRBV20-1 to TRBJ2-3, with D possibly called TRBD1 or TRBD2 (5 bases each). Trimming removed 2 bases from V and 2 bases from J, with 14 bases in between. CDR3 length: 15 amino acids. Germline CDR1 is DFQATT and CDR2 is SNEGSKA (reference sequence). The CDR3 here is CSARRPGRSTDTQYF. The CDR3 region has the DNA TGCAGTGCTAGACGGCCGGGACGCTCCACAGATACGCAGTATTTT.

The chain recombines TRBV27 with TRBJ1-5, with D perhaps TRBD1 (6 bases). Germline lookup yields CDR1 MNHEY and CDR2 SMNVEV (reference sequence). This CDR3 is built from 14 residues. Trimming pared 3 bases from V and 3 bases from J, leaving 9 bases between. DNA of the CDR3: TGTGCCAGCAGTTTCAACAGGGACAATCAGCCCCAGCATTTT. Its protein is CASSFNRDNQPQHF.

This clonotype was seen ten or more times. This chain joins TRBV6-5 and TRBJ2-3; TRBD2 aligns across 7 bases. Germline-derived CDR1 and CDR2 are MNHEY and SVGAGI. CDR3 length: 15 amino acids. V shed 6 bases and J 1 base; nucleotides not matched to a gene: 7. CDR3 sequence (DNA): TGTGCCAGCAGGTCCCGACTAGCTGGCACAGATACGCAGTATTTT. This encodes CASRSRLAGTDTQYF.

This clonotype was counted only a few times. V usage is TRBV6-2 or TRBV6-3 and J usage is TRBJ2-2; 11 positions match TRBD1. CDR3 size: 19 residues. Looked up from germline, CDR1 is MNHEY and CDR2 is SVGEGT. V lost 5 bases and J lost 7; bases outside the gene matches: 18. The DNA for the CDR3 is TGTGCCAGCAGTGGGGACAGGGGGAGATCTTTCGAAAGTGTCGGGGAGCTGTTTTTT. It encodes CASSGDRGRSFESVGELFF.

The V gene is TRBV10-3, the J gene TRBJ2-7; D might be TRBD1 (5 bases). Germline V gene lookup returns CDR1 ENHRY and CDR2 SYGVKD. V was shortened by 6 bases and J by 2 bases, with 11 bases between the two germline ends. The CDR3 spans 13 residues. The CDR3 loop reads CAIRATEAYEQYF. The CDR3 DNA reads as TGTGCCATCAGGGCGACAGAAGCCTACGAGCAGTACTTC.

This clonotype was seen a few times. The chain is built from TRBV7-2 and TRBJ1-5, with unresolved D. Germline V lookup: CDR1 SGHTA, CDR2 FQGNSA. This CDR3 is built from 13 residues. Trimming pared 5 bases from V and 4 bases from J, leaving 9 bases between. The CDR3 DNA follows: TGTGCCAGCAGCATAGATACAAATCAGCCCCAGCATTTT. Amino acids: CASSIDTNQPQHF.

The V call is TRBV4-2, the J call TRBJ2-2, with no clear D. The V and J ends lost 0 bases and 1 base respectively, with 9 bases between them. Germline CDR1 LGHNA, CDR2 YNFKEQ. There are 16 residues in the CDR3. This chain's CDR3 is CASSQDVTLNTGELFF. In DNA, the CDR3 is TGTGCCAGCAGCCAAGATGTGACCTTGAACACCGGGGAGCTGTTTTTT.

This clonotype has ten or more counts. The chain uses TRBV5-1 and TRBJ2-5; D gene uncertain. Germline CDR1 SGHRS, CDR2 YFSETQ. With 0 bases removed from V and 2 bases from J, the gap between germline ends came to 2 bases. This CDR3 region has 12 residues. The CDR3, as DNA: TGCGCCAGCAGCTTGGTTCAAGAGACCCAGTACTTC. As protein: CASSLVQETQYF.

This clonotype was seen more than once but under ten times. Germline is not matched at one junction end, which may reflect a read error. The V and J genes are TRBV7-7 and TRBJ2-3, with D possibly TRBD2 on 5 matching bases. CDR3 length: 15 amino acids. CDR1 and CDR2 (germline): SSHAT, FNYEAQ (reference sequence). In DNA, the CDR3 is TGTGCTAGCAGCTTAGCTCCGGGGAGCACAGATACGCAGTATTTT. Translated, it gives CASSLAPGSTDTQYF.

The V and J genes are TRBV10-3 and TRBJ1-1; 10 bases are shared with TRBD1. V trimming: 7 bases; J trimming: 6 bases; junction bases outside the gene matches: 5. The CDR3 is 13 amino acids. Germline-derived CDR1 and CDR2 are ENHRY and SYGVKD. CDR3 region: CAITPGQGAEAFF. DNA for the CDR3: TGTGCCATCACCCCTGGACAGGGGGCTGAAGCTTTCTTT.

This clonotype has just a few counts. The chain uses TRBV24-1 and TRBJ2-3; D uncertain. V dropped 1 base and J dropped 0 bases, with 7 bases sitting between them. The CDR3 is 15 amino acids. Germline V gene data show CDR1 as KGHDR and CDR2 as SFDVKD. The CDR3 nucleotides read TGTGCCACCAGTGATTTCCCGCGGAGCACAGATACGCAGTATTTT. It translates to CATSDFPRSTDTQYF.

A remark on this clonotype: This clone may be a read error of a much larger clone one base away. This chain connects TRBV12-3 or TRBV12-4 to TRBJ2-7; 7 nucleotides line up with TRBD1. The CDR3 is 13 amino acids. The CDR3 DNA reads TGTGCCAGCAGTCCCCAGACAGGGACCGAGCAGTGCTTC. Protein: CASSPQTGTEQCF.

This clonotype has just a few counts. The CDR3 DNA sequence: TGTGCCAGCGGCTCCCGGGACGGTGGACGGGAGCAGTTCTTC. Residues: CASGSRDGGREQFF. The V and J genes are TRBV12-3 or TRBV12-4 and TRBJ2-1; either TRBD1 or TRBD2 may fit D (5 bases each). Trimming took off 8 bases at V and 10 bases at J, with 21 bases between the two ends. CDR3 size: 14 residues.

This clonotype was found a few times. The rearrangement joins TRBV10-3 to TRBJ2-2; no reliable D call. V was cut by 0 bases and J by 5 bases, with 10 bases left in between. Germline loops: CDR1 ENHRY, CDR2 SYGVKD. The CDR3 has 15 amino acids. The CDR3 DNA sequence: TGTGCCATCAGTGAGTCGAACAGAGTGACCGGGGAGCTGTTTTTT. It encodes CAISESNRVTGELFF.

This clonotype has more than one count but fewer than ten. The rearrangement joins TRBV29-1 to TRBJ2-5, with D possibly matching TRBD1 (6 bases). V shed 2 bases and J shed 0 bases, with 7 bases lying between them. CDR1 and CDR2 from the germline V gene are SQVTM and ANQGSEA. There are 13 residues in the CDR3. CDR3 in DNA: TGCAGCGTTGAATACAGGGACCAAGAGACCCAGTACTTC. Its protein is CSVEYRDQETQYF. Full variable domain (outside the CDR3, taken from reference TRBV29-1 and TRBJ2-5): SAVISQKPSRDICQRGTSLTIQCQVDSQVTMMFWYRQQPGQSLTLIATANQGSEATYESGFVIDKFPISRPNLTFSTLTVSNMSPEDSSIYLCSVEYRDQETQYFGPGTRLLVL.

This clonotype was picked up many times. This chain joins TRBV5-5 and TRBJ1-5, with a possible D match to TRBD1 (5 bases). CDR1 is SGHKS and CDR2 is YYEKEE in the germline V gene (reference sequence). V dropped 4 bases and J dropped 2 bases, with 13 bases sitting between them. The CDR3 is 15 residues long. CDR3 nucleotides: TGTGCCAGCAGCGCGGGGGACGTACGCAATCAGCCCCAGCATTTT. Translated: CASSAGDVRNQPQHF.

In DNA, the CDR3 is TGCAGTGCCCCGCGGCAGCGGGGGCGGAATGAGCAGTTCTTC. It translates to CSAPRQRGRNEQFF. The chain has TRBV20-1 and TRBJ2-1; 8 bases fit TRBD2. CDR1 and CDR2 (germline): DFQATT, SNEGSKA (reference sequence). The CDR3 runs 14 residues. Losses at the gene ends were 6 bases for V and 7 bases for J; bases not matched to a gene: 11.

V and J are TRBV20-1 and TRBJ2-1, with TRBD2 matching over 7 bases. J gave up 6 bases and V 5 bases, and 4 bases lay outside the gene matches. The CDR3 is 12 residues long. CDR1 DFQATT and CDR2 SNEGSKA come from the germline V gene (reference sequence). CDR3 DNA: TGCAGTGCTGGGGGACTAACCAATGAGCAGTTCTTC. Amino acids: CSAGGLTNEQFF.

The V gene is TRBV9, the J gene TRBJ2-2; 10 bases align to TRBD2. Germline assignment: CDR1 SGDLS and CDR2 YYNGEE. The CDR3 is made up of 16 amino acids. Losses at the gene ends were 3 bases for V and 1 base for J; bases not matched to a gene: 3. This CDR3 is CASSAGLAMNTGELFF. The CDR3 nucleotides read TGTGCCAGCAGCGCGGGACTAGCGATGAACACCGGGGAGCTGTTTTTT.

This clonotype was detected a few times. DNA of the CDR3: TGCAGCGTGGACAGGGGGCAGGGAGAGACCCAGTACTTC. This translates into CSVDRGQGETQYF. V is TRBV29-1 and J is TRBJ2-5, with 11 positions matching TRBD1. The CDR3 is 13 residues long. Germline CDR1 SQVTM, CDR2 ANQGSEA. V lost 6 bases and J lost 4; bases outside the gene matches: 4. The complete variable domain, with remaining parts taken from reference TRBV29-1 and TRBJ2-5, reads SAVISQKPSRDICQRGTSLTIQCQVDSQVTMMFWYRQQPGQSLTLIATANQGSEATYESGFVIDKFPISRPNLTFSTLTVSNMSPEDSSIYLCSVDRGQGETQYFGPGTRLLVL.

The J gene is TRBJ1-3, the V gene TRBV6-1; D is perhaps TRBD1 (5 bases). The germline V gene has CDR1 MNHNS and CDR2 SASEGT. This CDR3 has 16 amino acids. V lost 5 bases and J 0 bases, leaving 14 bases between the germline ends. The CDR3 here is CASSPSGGSSGNTIYF. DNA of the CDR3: TGTGCCAGCAGTCCCTCTGGGGGAAGCTCTGGAAACACCATATATTTT.

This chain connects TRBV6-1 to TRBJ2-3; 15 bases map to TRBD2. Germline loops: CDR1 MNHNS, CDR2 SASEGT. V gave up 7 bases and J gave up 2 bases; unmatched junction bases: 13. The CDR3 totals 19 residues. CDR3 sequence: CASTIPGLAGGTPTDTQYF. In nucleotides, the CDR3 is TGTGCCAGCACTATCCCGGGACTAGCGGGAGGTACTCCCACAGATACGCAGTATTTT.

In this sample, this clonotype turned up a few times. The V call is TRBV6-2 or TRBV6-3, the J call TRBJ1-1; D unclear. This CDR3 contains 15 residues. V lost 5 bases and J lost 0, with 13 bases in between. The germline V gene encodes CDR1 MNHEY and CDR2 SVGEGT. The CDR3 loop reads CASSPLDGLNTEAFF. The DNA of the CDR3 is TGTGCCAGCAGTCCCCTTGACGGACTGAACACTGAAGCTTTCTTT.

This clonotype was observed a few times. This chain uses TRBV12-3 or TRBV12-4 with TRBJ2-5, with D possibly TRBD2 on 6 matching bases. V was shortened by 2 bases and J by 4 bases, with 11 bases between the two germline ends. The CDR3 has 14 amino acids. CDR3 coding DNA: TGTGCCAGCAGTTTACATGGGGGAGGAGAGACCCAGTACTTC. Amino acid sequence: CASSLHGGGETQYF.

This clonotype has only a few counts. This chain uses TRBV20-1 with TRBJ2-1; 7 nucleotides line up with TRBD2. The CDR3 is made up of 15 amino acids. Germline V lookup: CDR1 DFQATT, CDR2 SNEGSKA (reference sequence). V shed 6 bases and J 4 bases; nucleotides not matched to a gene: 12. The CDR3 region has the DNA TGCAGTGCAAAACCGAGCCGGGGGGTATACAATGAGCAGTTCTTC. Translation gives CSAKPSRGVYNEQFF.

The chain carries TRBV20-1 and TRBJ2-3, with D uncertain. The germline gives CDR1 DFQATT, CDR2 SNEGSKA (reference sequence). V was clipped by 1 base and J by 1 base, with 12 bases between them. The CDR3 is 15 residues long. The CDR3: CSARGLQWGTDTQYF. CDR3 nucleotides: TGCAGTGCTAGAGGACTCCAATGGGGCACAGATACGCAGTATTTT.

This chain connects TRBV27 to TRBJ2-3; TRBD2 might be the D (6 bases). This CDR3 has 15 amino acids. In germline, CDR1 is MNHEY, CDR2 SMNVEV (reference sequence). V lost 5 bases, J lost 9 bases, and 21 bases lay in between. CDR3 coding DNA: TGTGCCAGCAGTCCTCCGGGACTGAGGAAGATAACGCAGTATTTT. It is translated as CASSPPGLRKITQYF.

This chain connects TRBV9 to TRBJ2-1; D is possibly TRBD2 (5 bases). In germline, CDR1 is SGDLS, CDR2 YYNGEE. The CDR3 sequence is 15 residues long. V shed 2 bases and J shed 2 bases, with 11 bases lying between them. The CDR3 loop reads CASSVVGGTYNEQFF. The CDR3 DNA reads TGTGCCAGCAGCGTCGTCGGAGGTACCTACAATGAGCAGTTCTTC.

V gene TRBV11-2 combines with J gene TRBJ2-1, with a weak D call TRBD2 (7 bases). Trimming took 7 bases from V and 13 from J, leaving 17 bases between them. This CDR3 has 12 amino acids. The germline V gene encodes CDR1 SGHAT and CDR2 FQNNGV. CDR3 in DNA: TGTGCCAGCACCCGAGGGGGGGAAGGACAGTTCTTC. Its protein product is CASTRGGEGQFF.